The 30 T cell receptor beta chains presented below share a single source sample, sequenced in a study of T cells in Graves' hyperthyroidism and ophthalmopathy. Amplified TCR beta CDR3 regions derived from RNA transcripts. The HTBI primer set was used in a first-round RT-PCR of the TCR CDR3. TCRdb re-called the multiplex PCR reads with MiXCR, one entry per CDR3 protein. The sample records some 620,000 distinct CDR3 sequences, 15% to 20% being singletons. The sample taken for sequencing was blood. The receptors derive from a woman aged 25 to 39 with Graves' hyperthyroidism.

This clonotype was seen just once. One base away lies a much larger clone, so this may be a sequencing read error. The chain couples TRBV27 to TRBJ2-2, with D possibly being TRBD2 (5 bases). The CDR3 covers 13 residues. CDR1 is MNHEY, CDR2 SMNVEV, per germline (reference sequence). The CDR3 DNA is TGTGCCAGCAGTCCTACTAGAACCGGGAAGCTGTTTTTT. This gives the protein CASSPTRTGKLFF.

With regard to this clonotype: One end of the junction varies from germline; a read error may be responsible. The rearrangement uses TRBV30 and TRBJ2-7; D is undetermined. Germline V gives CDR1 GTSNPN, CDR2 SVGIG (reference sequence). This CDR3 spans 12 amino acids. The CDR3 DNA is TGTGCCTGGAGTGTAGTGGGTTACGATCAGTACTTC. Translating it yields CAWSVVGYDQYF.

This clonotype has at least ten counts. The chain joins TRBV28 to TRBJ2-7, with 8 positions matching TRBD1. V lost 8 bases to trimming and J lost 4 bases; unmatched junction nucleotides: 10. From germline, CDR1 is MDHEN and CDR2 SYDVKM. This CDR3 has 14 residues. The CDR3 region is CASLAGTGLYEQYF. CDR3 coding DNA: TGTGCCAGCTTAGCCGGGACAGGACTATACGAGCAGTACTTC. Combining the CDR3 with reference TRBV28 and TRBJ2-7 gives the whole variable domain DVKVTQSSRYLVKRTGEKVFLECVQDMDHENMFWYRQDPGLGLRLIYFSYDVKMKEKGDIPEGYSVSREKKERFSLILESASTNQTSMYLCASLAGTGLYEQYFGPGTRLTVT.

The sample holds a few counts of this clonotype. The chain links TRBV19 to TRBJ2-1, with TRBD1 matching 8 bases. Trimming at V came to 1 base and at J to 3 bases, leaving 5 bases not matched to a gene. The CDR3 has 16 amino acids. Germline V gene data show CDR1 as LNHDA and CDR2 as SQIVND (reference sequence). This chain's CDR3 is CASSIAFTGGYNEQFF. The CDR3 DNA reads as TGTGCCAGTAGTATAGCCTTTACAGGGGGCTACAATGAGCAGTTCTTC.

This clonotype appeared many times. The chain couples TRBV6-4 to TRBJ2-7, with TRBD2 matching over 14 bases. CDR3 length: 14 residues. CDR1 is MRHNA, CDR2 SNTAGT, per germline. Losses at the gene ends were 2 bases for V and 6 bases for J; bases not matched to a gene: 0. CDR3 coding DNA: TGTGCCAGCAGTGACGGGACTAGCGGGAGCGAGCAGTACTTC. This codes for CASSDGTSGSEQYF.

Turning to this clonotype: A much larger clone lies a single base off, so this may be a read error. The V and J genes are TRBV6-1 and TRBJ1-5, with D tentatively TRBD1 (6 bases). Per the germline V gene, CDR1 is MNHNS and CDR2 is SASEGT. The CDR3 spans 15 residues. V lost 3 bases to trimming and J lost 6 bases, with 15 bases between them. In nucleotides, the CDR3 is TGTGCCAGCAGTGATAATGAACAGGGTGGTCAGCCCCAGCATTTT. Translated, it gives CASSDNEQGGQPQHF.

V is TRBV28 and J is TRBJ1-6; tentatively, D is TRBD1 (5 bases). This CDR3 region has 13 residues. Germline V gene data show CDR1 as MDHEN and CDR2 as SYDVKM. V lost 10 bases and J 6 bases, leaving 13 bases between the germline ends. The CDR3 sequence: CANPWGCNSPLHF. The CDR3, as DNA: TGTGCCAACCCATGGGGGTGTAATTCACCCCTCCACTTT.

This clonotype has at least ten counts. The CDR3 bases are TGTGCCAGCAGAGCGGGACGGATCACAGATACGCAGTATTTT. It translates to CASRAGRITDTQYF. V is TRBV6-1 and J is TRBJ2-3; 7 positions agree with TRBD2. The CDR3 length is 14 residues. Germline-derived CDR1 and CDR2 are MNHNS and SASEGT. With 6 bases clipped from V and 2 bases from J, the junction kept 5 bases outside the gene matches.

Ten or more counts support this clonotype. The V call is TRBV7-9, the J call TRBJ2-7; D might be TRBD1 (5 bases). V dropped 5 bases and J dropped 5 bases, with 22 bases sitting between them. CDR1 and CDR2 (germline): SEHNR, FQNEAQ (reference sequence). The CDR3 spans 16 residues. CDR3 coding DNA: TGTGCCAGCAGCCCTCGGCCAGGGTCGATTAGCCACGAGCAGTACTTC. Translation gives CASSPRPGSISHEQYF.

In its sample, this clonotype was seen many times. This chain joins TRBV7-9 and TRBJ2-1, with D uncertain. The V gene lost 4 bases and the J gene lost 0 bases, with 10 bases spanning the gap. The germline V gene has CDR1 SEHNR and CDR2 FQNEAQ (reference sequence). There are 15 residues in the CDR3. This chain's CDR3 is CASSSPRSSYNEQFF. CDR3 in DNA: TGTGCCAGCAGCTCCCCGAGGAGCTCCTACAATGAGCAGTTCTTC.

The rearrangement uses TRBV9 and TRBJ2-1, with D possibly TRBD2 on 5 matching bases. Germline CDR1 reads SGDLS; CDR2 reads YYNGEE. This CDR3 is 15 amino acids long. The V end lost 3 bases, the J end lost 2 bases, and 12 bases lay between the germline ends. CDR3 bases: TGTGCCAGCAGCGGCCCTGGGAGCCCCTACAATGAGCAGTTCTTC. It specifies CASSGPGSPYNEQFF.

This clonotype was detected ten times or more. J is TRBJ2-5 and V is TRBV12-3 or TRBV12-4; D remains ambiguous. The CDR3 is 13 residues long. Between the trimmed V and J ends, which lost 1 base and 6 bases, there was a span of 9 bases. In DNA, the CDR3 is TGTGCCAGCAGTTTAGTCCTGGAAAAGACCCAGTACTTC. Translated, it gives CASSLVLEKTQYF.

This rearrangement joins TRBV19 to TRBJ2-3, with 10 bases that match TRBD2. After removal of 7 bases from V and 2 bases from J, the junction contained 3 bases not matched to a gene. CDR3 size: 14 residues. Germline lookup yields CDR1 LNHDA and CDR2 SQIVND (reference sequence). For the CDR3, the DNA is TGTGCCAGTACCACTAGCGGGGTCACAGATACGCAGTATTTT. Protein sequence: CASTTSGVTDTQYF.

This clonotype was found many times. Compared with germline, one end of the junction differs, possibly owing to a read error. The CDR3 is CASSLQGTDTQYF. CDR3 DNA sequence: TGTGCCAGCAGCTTACAGGGAACAGATACGCAGTATTTT. The chain combines TRBV5-1 with TRBJ2-3; D might be TRBD1 (6 bases). Germline loops: CDR1 SGHRS, CDR2 YFSETQ. This CDR3 contains 13 residues.

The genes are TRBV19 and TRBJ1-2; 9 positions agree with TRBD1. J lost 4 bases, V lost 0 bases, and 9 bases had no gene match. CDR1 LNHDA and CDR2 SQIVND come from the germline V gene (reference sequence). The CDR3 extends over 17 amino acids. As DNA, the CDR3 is TGTGCCAGTAGTATAGATCCGGGACAGGGTTTCGCCTATGGCTACACCTTC. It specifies CASSIDPGQGFAYGYTF. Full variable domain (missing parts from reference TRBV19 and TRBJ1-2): DGGITQSPKYLFRKEGQNVTLSCEQNLNHDAMYWYRQDPGQGLRLIYYSQIVNDFQKGDIAEGYSVSREKKESFPLTVTSAQKNPTAFYLCASSIDPGQGFAYGYTFGSGTRLTVV.

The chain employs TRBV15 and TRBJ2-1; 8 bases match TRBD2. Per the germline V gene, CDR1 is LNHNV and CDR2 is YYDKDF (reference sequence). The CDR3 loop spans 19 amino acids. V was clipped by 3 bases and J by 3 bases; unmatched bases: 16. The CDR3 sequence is CATSSRGALEAGGYNEQFF. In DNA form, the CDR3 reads TGTGCCACCAGCAGCCGGGGAGCCCTTGAGGCGGGAGGCTACAATGAGCAGTTCTTC.

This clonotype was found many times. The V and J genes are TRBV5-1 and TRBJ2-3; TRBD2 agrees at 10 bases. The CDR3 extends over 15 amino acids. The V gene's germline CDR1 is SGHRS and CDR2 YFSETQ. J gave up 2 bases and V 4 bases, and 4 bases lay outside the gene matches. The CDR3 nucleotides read TGCGCCAGCAGCAGGACTAGCGGAGACACAGATACGCAGTATTTT. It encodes CASSRTSGDTDTQYF.

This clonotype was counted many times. The CDR3 here is CASSSQGLTYEQYF. Here the CDR3 DNA reads TGTGCCAGCAGCTCACAGGGCCTCACCTACGAGCAGTACTTC. The J gene is TRBJ2-7, the V gene TRBV6-1; TRBD1 might be the D (6 bases). The CDR3 loop spans 14 amino acids. Per germline, CDR1 MNHNS and CDR2 SASEGT. V was shortened by 6 bases and J by 2 bases, with 14 bases between the two germline ends.

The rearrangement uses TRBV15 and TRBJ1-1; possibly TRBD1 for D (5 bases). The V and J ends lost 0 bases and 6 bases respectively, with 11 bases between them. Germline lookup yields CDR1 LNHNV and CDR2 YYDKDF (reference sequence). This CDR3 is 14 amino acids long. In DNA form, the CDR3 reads TGTGCCACCAGCAGAGACAGGGCCGACCCTGAAGCTTTCTTT. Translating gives CATSRDRADPEAFF.

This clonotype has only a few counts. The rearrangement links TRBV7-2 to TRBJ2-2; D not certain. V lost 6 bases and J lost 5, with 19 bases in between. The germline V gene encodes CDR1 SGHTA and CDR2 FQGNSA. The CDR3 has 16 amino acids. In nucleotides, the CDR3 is TGTGCCAGCAGATCCTCGACACTGCGGTTTACCGGGGAGCTGTTTTTT. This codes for CASRSSTLRFTGELFF.

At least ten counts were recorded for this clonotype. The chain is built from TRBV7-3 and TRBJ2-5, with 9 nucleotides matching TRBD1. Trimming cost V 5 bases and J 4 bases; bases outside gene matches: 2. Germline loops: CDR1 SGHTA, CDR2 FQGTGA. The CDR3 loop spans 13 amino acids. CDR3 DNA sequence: TGTGCCAGCAGCCCGGACAGGGGAGAGACCCAGTACTTC. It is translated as CASSPDRGETQYF.

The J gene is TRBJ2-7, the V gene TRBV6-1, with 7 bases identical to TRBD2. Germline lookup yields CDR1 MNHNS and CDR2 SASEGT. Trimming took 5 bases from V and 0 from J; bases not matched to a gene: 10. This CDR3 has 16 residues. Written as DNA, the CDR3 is TGTGCCAGCAGTTTCCGACTAGCCGAAAGCTCCTACGAGCAGTACTTC. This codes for CASSFRLAESSYEQYF.

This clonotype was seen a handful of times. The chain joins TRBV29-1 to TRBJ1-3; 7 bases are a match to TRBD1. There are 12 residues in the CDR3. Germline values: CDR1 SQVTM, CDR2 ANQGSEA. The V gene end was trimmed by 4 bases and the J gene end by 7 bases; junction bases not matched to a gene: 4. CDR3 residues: CSVAQGVNTIYF. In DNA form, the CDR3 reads TGCAGCGTTGCCCAGGGGGTCAACACCATATATTTT.

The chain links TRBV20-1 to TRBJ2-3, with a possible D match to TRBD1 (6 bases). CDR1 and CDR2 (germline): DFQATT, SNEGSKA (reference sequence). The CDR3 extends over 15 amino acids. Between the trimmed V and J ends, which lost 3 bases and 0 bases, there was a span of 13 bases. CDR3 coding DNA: TGCAGTGCTAGCCAGGGGCGGGCCAGCACAGATACGCAGTATTTT. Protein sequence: CSASQGRASTDTQYF.

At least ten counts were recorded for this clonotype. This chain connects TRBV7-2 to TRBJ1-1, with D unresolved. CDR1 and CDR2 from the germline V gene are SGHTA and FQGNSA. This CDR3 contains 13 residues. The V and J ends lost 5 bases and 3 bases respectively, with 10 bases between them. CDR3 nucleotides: TGTGCCAGCAGCATCCGACGAGACACTGAAGCTTTCTTT. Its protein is CASSIRRDTEAFF. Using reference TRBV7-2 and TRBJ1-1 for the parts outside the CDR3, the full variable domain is GAGVSQSPSNKVTEKGKDVELRCDPISGHTALYWYRQSLGQGLEFLIYFQGNSAPDKSGLPSDRFSAERTGGSVSTLTIQRTQQEDSAVYLCASSIRRDTEAFFGQGTRLTVV.

Here the CDR3 DNA reads TGCAGTGCTAGAGATTGGGAGGTGACGTTTGGTGGCTACACCTTC. It translates to CSARDWEVTFGGYTF. The chain recombines TRBV20-1 with TRBJ1-2; D is unresolved. Germline CDR1 DFQATT, CDR2 SNEGSKA (reference sequence). V was trimmed by 0 bases and J by 7 bases, leaving 18 bases between them. CDR3 size: 15 residues.

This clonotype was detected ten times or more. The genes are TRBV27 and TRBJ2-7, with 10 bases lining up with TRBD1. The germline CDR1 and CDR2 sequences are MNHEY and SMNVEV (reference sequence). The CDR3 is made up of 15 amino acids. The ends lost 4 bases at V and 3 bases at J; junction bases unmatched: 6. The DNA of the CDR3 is TGTGCCAGCAGTTCCCTTGGGACAGGGGTCTACGAGCAGTACTTC. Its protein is CASSSLGTGVYEQYF.

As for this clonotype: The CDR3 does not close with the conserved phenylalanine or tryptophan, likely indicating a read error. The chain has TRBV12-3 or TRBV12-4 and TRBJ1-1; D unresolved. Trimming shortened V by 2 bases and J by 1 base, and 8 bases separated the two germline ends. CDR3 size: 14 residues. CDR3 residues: CASSLYGENTEAFS. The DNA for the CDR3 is TGTGCCAGCAGTTTATATGGCGAGAACACTGAAGCTTTCTCT.

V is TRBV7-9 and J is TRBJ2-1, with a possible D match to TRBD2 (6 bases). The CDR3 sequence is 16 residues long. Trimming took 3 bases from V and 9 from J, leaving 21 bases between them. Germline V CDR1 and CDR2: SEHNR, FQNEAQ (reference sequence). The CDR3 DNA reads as TGTGCCAGCAGCTTTGCCGTGGGACTTGCAAAAAGTGAGCAGTTCTTC. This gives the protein CASSFAVGLAKSEQFF. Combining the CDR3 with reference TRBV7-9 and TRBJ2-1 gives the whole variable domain DTGVSQNPRHKITKRGQNVTFRCDPISEHNRLYWYRQTLGQGPEFLTYFQNEAQLEKSRLLSDRFSAERPKGSFSTLEIQRTEQGDSAMYLCASSFAVGLAKSEQFFGPGTRLTVL.

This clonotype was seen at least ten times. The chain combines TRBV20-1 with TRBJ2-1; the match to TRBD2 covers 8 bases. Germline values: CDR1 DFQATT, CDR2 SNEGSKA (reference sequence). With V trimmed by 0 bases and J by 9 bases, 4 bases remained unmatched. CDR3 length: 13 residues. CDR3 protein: CSARESGSGEQFF. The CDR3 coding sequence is TGCAGTGCTAGAGAGAGCGGGAGCGGTGAGCAGTTCTTC.